The next 31 T cell receptor beta chains were all read from a single sample in a study of shared clonotypes between healthy human individuals. The method was immunoSEQ multiplex PCR; TCRdb's version includes in-frame clones alone and lacks a portion of them. The sample holds about 2 million clones, 85% to 95% seen once. Naive CD8 cells were CD45RO-negative, positively selected for CCR7, excluding terminally differentiated effector memory CD45RA+ cells. Input material: naive CD8+ T cells sorted from blood. The receptors shown here come from a young man in good health.

The rearrangement links TRBV2 to TRBJ1-4; D not certain. Trimming took 0 bases from V and 9 from J, leaving 14 bases between them. Germline V gene lookup returns CDR1 SNHLY and CDR2 FYNNEI. The CDR3 spans 15 residues. The CDR3 spells CASSEAQSGPQKLFF. The CDR3 coding sequence is TGTGCCAGCAGTGAAGCACAATCCGGGCCTCAAAAACTGTTTTTT.

For this clone: At one end the junction does not follow the germline gene, possibly because of a read error. V and J are TRBV5-6 and TRBJ1-5; D possibly corresponds to TRBD1 (5 bases). The CDR3 has 14 residues. Germline V CDR1 and CDR2: SGHDT, YYEEEE. The chain's CDR3 is CASSLGVGSREPFF. The CDR3 DNA sequence: TGTGCCAGCAGCTTGGGGGTAGGTAGCAGGGAACCGTTTTTT.

The chain couples TRBV28 to TRBJ2-1; D call uncertain. The germline V gene has CDR1 MDHEN and CDR2 SYDVKM. V was clipped by 1 base and J by 15 bases, with 10 bases between them. The length of the CDR3 is 11 residues. CDR3 residues: CASSLSSQWFF. The CDR3 bases are TGTGCCAGCAGTTTATCTAGTCAGTGGTTCTTC.

Regarding this clone: Germline and junction disagree at one end, which may indicate a read error. The chain carries TRBV7-7 and TRBJ2-1; TRBD2 aligns across 10 bases. CDR1 is SSHAT and CDR2 is FNYEAQ in the germline V gene (reference sequence). The CDR3 is made up of 15 amino acids. The DNA for the CDR3 is TGTGCTAGCAGCTCTAGCGGGAGTATCTTTGATGAGCAGTTCTTC. It codes for CASSSSGSIFDEQFF.

The V call is TRBV7-9, the J call TRBJ2-7; D may be TRBD2 (5 bases). Between the trimmed V and J ends, which lost 1 base and 2 bases, there was a span of 18 bases. Looked up from germline, CDR1 is SEHNR and CDR2 is FQNEAQ (reference sequence). This CDR3 is 17 amino acids long. The chain's CDR3 is CASSLDAGTKQPYEQYF. Written as DNA, the CDR3 is TGTGCCAGCAGCTTAGATGCGGGCACGAAACAACCCTACGAGCAGTACTTC.

This clone showed up just a few times. V gene TRBV7-2 combines with J gene TRBJ1-5, with D possibly TRBD1 on 6 matching bases. Germline CDR1 SGHTA, CDR2 FQGNSA. The CDR3 totals 16 residues. V gave up 5 bases and J gave up 5 bases, with 19 bases separating them. The CDR3 coding sequence is TGTGCCAGCAGCCGGTGGGGGGGGCAGGGAGATCAGCCCCAGCATTTT. Translated: CASSRWGGQGDQPQHF.

V is TRBV13 and J is TRBJ2-7, with a weak D call TRBD2 (6 bases). Germline assignment: CDR1 PRHDT and CDR2 FYEKMQ (reference sequence). Trimming shortened V by 0 bases and J by 5 bases, and 14 bases separated the two germline ends. This CDR3 is 15 amino acids long. CDR3: CASSLGEGPGDEQYF. DNA of the CDR3: TGTGCCAGCAGCTTAGGCGAGGGCCCGGGGGACGAGCAGTACTTC.

The rearrangement joins TRBV11-2 to TRBJ2-1; perhaps D is TRBD1 or TRBD2 (5 bases each). The germline V gene encodes CDR1 SGHAT and CDR2 FQNNGV. CDR3 length equals 17 residues. V lost 1 base and J 0 bases, leaving 13 bases between the germline ends. DNA for the CDR3: TGTGCCAGCAGCTTAGGGAGCGAGGGACCCTCCTACAATGAGCAGTTCTTC. This codes for CASSLGSEGPSYNEQFF.

This clone has a handful of counts. The chain employs TRBV4-2 and TRBJ1-2; D not resolved. Per the germline V gene, CDR1 is LGHNA and CDR2 is YNFKEQ. The CDR3 spans 11 residues. Trimming removed 1 base from V and 9 bases from J, with 6 bases in between. The CDR3 spells CASSQAASYTF. CDR3 in DNA: TGTGCCAGCAGCCAAGCGGCCAGCTACACCTTC.

Worth noting for this clone: One junction end does not reproduce the germline sequence, and a read error may be involved. The V and J genes are TRBV6-5 and TRBJ2-5; 7 positions agree with TRBD1. The V gene's germline CDR1 is MNHEY and CDR2 SVGAGI. This CDR3 contains 15 residues. CDR3 nucleotide sequence: TGTGCCAGCAGTAACTCCCGGGACAGTCAAGAGACCCAGTACTTC. Its translation: CASSNSRDSQETQYF.

This clone appeared once. The J gene is TRBJ2-7, the V gene TRBV19; 10 bases map to TRBD2. CDR1 is LNHDA, CDR2 SQIVND, per germline (reference sequence). The V and J ends lost 9 bases and 2 bases, in that order; junction bases with no gene match: 7. The CDR3 covers 14 residues. This CDR3 reads CASSPAGGPYEQYF. The CDR3 region has the DNA TGTGCCAGCTCGCCAGCGGGAGGGCCCTACGAGCAGTACTTC.

This rearrangement joins TRBV4-2 to TRBJ2-3; a weak D match, TRBD2 (6 bases). V was pared by 0 bases and J by 6 bases, with 10 bases between. There are 14 residues in the CDR3. Germline loops: CDR1 LGHNA, CDR2 YNFKEQ. CDR3 in DNA: TGTGCCAGCAGCCAAGAAACTAGCTCCGATACGCAGTATTTT. Its translation: CASSQETSSDTQYF.

Here the CDR3 DNA reads TGTGCCAGCAGCCCGCGACAGGGGAAAAACATTCAGTACTTC. The encoded protein is CASSPRQGKNIQYF. The chain couples TRBV11-2 to TRBJ2-4; TRBD1 aligns across 8 bases. The CDR3 length is 14 residues. Trimming took 5 bases from V and 4 from J; bases not matched to a gene: 4. Germline CDR1 SGHAT, CDR2 FQNNGV.

The chain combines TRBV30 with TRBJ2-1; tentatively, D is TRBD2 (6 bases). The V gene lost 5 bases and the J gene lost 10 bases, with 18 bases spanning the gap. This CDR3 spans 13 amino acids. Germline CDR1 reads GTSNPN; CDR2 reads SVGIG (reference sequence). The CDR3 coding sequence is TGTGCCTGGGGGGGACTGGCCACCGGGGAGCAGTTCTTC. This gives the protein CAWGGLATGEQFF.

The rearrangement links TRBV11-2 to TRBJ2-3; D unclear. CDR1 is SGHAT and CDR2 is FQNNGV in the germline V gene. Trimming took 5 bases from V and 4 from J, leaving 10 bases between them. There are 13 residues in the CDR3. The CDR3 DNA follows: TGTGCCAGCAGCGCCGTAAGAGCAGATACGCAGTATTTT. Encoded protein: CASSAVRADTQYF.

The gene calls are TRBV28 and TRBJ1-3; D gene ambiguous. The length of the CDR3 is 14 residues. V lost 1 base to trimming and J lost 4 bases, with 8 bases between them. Germline assignment: CDR1 MDHEN and CDR2 SYDVKM. Here the CDR3 DNA reads TGTGCCAGCAGTTTATTCCCCTCCGGAAACACCATATATTTT. It translates to CASSLFPSGNTIYF.

V and J are TRBV9 and TRBJ2-3, with TRBD2 matching 11 bases. From germline, CDR1 is SGDLS and CDR2 YYNGEE. The CDR3 consists of 16 residues. V trimming: 4 bases; J trimming: 2 bases; junction bases outside the gene matches: 6. CDR3 loop: CASSSGLADLTDTQYF. CDR3 sequence (DNA): TGTGCCAGCAGCTCGGGACTAGCGGACCTCACAGATACGCAGTATTTT.

Concerning this clone: Other nucleotide sequences in the sample specify the same CDR3. The chain is built from TRBV10-1 and TRBJ1-5; D unresolved. The CDR3 totals 13 residues. The germline V gene encodes CDR1 WNHNN and CDR2 SYGVQD (reference sequence). V was clipped by 3 bases and J by 4 bases, with 7 bases between them. The CDR3 here is CASSDSGNQPQHF. CDR3 bases: TGCGCCAGCAGTGATTCGGGTAATCAGCCCCAGCATTTT.

The chain employs TRBV4-1 and TRBJ2-5; 9 nucleotides match TRBD2. The CDR3 has 17 residues. From germline, CDR1 is MGHRA and CDR2 YSYEKL. V trimming: 0 bases; J trimming: 1 base; junction bases outside the gene matches: 6. CDR3 bases: TGCGCCAGCAGCCAAGATGGGCTAGCGGGAATCCAAGAGACCCAGTACTTC. It is translated as CASSQDGLAGIQETQYF.

The rearrangement uses TRBV4-3 and TRBJ2-7, with TRBD1 identical over 7 bases. The CDR3 spans 14 residues. J was trimmed by 7 bases and V by 1 base; bases with no gene match: 7. Per the germline V gene, CDR1 is LGHNA and CDR2 is YSLEER. The chain's CDR3 is CASSQGQGTSEQYF. The CDR3, as DNA: TGCGCCAGCAGCCAAGGACAGGGAACCTCAGAGCAGTACTTC.

Details on this clone: The same CDR3 arises from other DNA sequences in this sample as well. The CDR3 protein is CASSPGDRGYEQYF. CDR3 nucleotide sequence: TGTGCCAGCAGCCCGGGGGACAGGGGTTACGAGCAGTACTTC. The chain combines TRBV7-9 with TRBJ2-7; the match to TRBD1 covers 10 bases. Germline lookup yields CDR1 SEHNR and CDR2 FQNEAQ (reference sequence). The CDR3 spans 14 residues. With 5 bases clipped from V and 4 bases from J, the junction kept 5 bases outside the gene matches. The whole variable domain, filled in from reference TRBV7-9 and TRBJ2-7, reads DTGVSQNPRHKITKRGQNVTFRCDPISEHNRLYWYRQTLGQGPEFLTYFQNEAQLEKSRLLSDRFSAERPKGSFSTLEIQRTEQGDSAMYLCASSPGDRGYEQYFGPGTRLTVT.

The chain employs TRBV10-2 and TRBJ2-5; 11 bases are a match to TRBD2. Germline values: CDR1 WSHSY, CDR2 SAAADI. V dropped 3 bases and J dropped 5; count of bases not matched to a gene: 11. The CDR3 consists of 17 residues. The chain's CDR3 is CASSDVVSGGAYETQYF. CDR3 coding DNA: TGCGCCAGCAGTGATGTGGTTAGCGGGGGGGCCTATGAGACCCAGTACTTC.

This chain uses TRBV5-4 with TRBJ2-3, with 7 nucleotides matching TRBD1. The germline CDR1 and CDR2 sequences are SGHNT and YYREEE (reference sequence). CDR3 length: 14 residues. J was trimmed by 4 bases and V by 0 bases; bases with no gene match: 2. CDR3 region: CASSLGDSPDTQYF. The CDR3 DNA sequence: TGTGCCAGCAGCTTGGGGGACAGCCCAGATACGCAGTATTTT. The full variable domain, with the rest looked up from reference TRBV5-4 and TRBJ2-3, is ETGVTQSPTHLIKTRGQQVTLRCSSQSGHNTVSWYQQALGQGPQFIFQYYREEENGRGNFPPRFSGLQFPNYSSELNVNALELDDSALYLCASSLGDSPDTQYFGPGTRLTVL.

This chain connects TRBV5-6 to TRBJ2-7, with D possibly matching TRBD2 (6 bases). From germline, CDR1 is SGHDT and CDR2 YYEEEE. CDR3 length equals 14 residues. The V and J ends lost 1 base and 5 bases respectively, with 13 bases between them. The CDR3 nucleotides are TGTGCCAGCAGCTTGAGTCAGGGCGGGAACGAGCAGTACTTC. As protein: CASSLSQGGNEQYF.

The chain carries TRBV7-9 and TRBJ2-3; D call uncertain. The CDR3 totals 16 residues. In germline, CDR1 is SEHNR, CDR2 FQNEAQ (reference sequence). V gave up 7 bases and J gave up 2 bases, with 19 bases separating them. CDR3 protein: CASTSNIALNTDTQYF. CDR3 DNA sequence: TGTGCCAGCACCTCCAATATTGCCCTAAACACAGATACGCAGTATTTT.

The chain joins TRBV15 to TRBJ2-7, with 8 bases lining up with TRBD1. The CDR3 is 12 amino acids. Germline-derived CDR1 and CDR2 are LNHNV and YYDKDF (reference sequence). J lost 1 base, V lost 8 bases, and 1 base had no gene match. The CDR3 DNA reads TGTGCCACCCGGGACAGGTCCTACGAGCAGTACTTC. It yields the protein CATRDRSYEQYF.

This chain joins TRBV10-3 and TRBJ1-1; D perhaps matches TRBD1 (6 bases). The germline V gene has CDR1 ENHRY and CDR2 SYGVKD. The CDR3 has 15 residues. Trimming removed 6 bases at V and 0 bases at J, with 14 bases between. CDR3 nucleotides: TGTGCCATCAGGACGGACAGCGGTATGAACACTGAAGCTTTCTTT. This gives the protein CAIRTDSGMNTEAFF.

The chain is built from TRBV5-6 and TRBJ2-1; D is perhaps TRBD1 (5 bases). This CDR3 region has 11 residues. V was pared by 2 bases and J by 12 bases, with 9 bases between. Germline V gene lookup returns CDR1 SGHDT and CDR2 YYEEEE. The CDR3 DNA sequence: TGTGCCAGCAGCTTTGGGCAGGGGCAGTTCTTC. It encodes CASSFGQGQFF.

The CDR3 DNA is TGTGCCAGCAGCCTCGAGGGCCTAGCGGGCACAGATACGCAGTATTTT. Its translation is CASSLEGLAGTDTQYF. The chain recombines TRBV9 with TRBJ2-3; TRBD2 aligns across 7 bases. Per germline, CDR1 SGDLS and CDR2 YYNGEE. After removal of 4 bases from V and 1 base from J, the junction contained 9 bases not matched to a gene. This CDR3 region has 16 residues.

The rearrangement links TRBV6-4 to TRBJ2-7; D gene ambiguous. The CDR3 runs to 13 residues. The germline CDR1 and CDR2 sequences are MRHNA and SNTAGT. V lost 0 bases and J lost 5, with 8 bases in between. CDR3 coding DNA: TGTGCCAGCAGTGACTCGCCCGGAGACGAGCAGTACTTC. This gives the protein CASSDSPGDEQYF.

The chain combines TRBV4-1 with TRBJ2-5, with TRBD2 as a possible D gene (6 bases). Trimming removed 4 bases from V and 4 bases from J, with 16 bases in between. Germline CDR1 reads MGHRA; CDR2 reads YSYEKL. The CDR3 contains 15 residues. The CDR3 DNA is TGCGCCAGCAGCCTTGGTGCGGGAAGCGGAGAGACCCAGTACTTC. Translating it yields CASSLGAGSGETQYF.